This T cell receptor (beta chain) stems from a study of PD-1 blockade in mismatch repair-deficient tumors (dated by TCRdb to 2016 to 2017). Background on the whole study: Between late 2013 and 2016, 90 or so consecutive patients with 12 mismatch repair-deficient cancer types, all previously treated and progressing, were enrolled in the trial. Deep sequencing of TCR CDR3 regions was used to track tumor-associated T cell clones in peripheral blood of patients responding to PD-1 blockade.

Libraries came from the immunoSEQ multiplex PCR assay. TCRdb mirrors the immuneACCESS table, restricted to in-frame sequences. Some clones are absent from its copies; in checked studies, under half trace to an unresolved V gene, and the reason for the others is unknown. A total of 35,000 or so clones appear in this sample, approximately 84% of them only once. Of the sample, 3% to 4.5% falls within the top ten clones. As for this clone: Its specific antigen is unknown. Base qualities are not recorded, but no much larger clone differs from it by a single base.

General conclusions and limits of the study: Tumor-resident clones, often undetectable in blood before treatment, expanded rapidly after pembrolizumab and then contracted, generally before radiologic responses.

For each enrolled patient, mismatch repair deficiency was established using either polymerase chain reaction or immunohistochemistry. TCR sequencing was performed for a few patients who responded to pembrolizumab therapy. Pembrolizumab PD-1 blockade was prospectively tested in advanced mismatch repair-deficient cancers, regardless of tissue of origin, in the phase II trial. Peripheral blood T cell samples were serially collected before and at multiple times after PD-1 blockade was started. The timing of each blood sample was reported as weeks after the first dose of pembrolizumab. The CDR3, from cysteine to phenylalanine, totals 14 residues. Here the CDR3 DNA is all that survives: 42 bases in frame from base 1. Trimming removed 4 bases from V and 8 bases from J, leaving 16 bases between the germline ends. The germline V gene sets CDR1 to SGDLS and CDR2 to YYNGEE.

The source was peripheral blood, collected 76 weeks after starting pembrolizumab. This sequence originates from an adult with mismatch repair-deficient cancer. Here the chain combines TRBV9 and TRBJ2-1, with the identity of the D gene unclear. The nucleotide sequence is TGTGCCAGCAGCTTCGCGACTGGGTTTGATGAGCAGTTCTTC. This gives the protein CASSFATGFDEQFF.